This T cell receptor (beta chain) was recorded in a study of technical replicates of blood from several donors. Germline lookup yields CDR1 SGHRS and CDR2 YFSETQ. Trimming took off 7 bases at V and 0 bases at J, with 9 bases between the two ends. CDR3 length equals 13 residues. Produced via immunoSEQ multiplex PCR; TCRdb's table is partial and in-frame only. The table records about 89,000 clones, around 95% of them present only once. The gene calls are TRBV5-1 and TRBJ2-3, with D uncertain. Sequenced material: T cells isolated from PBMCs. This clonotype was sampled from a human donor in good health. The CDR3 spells CASREPSTDTQYF. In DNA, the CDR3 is TGCGCCAGCCGTGAGCCTAGCACAGATACGCAGTATTTT.